This TCR beta chain originates from a study of PD-1 blockade in classical Hodgkin lymphoma. Points on this clone: Its target is unknown. The sample holds other DNA sequences that translate to the same CDR3.

The time point was: cycle 4 day 1 (C4D1), after less than seven weeks of nivolumab. The patients all showed relapse after autologous stem cell transplantation, while their brentuximab vedotin exposure varied. Study observations and caveats: Patients starting nivolumab less than 1 year after ASCT had lower diversity and were excluded from later analyses. It was CD4+ TCR diversity, not CD8+, that rose significantly by C4D1. A reduction in baseline TCR diversity was reportedly seen in newly diagnosed patients relative to healthy donors. Reasons behind the repertoire differences stay unclear, perhaps disease activity or earlier therapy.

Sequencing was performed with immunoSEQ multiplex PCR; in TCRdb, only in-frame clones are kept and a portion is missing. The sample yields 9,500 or so clones, roughly 82% seen once. The clonotype originates from a human donor with classical Hodgkin lymphoma. Here the sequenced sample was peripheral blood mononuclear cells (PBMCs), taken before the fourth cycle of nivolumab.

CDR3 DNA: TGTGCCAGCAGTGAGGCAACAGCTAACTATGGCTACACCTTC. Translating it yields CASSEATANYGYTF. The rearrangement joins TRBV6-1 to TRBJ1-2; D is uncertain. The CDR3 is 14 amino acids. The germline V gene has CDR1 MNHNS and CDR2 SASEGT. Trimming took 3 bases from V and 0 from J, leaving 8 bases between them.